This TCR beta chain was observed in a study of T-cell memory formation after mild COVID-19. This CDR3 region has 16 residues. Trimming pared 2 bases from V and 3 bases from J, leaving 15 bases between. CDR1 and CDR2 (germline): SGHTA, FQGNSA. Worth noting for this clonotype: Its antigen is as yet unknown.

General study results and limits: Prior to infection, memory already included some responding clones, suggesting cross-reactive memory joined. Clones which contracted sat mainly in CM and EM if CD4+, and in EMRA if CD8+.

UMIs and sample barcodes were carried by the TCR alpha and TCR beta cDNA libraries that 5'RACE produced using constant-segment primers. Each CDR3 protein is one row after TCRdb ran MiXCR on the 5' RACE reads. The sample lists 84,000 or so distinct CDR3 sequences; about 14% were seen once. The source of this sequence is an adult woman who had mild COVID-19 (a few samples of this study predate the infection). Cell type and time point are not known. The chain couples TRBV7-2 to TRBJ2-3; the D is unclear. Material for sequencing was PBMCs or a T cell subset sorted from them (not recorded which). CDR3 residues: CASSLWGRAVTDTQYF. CDR3 bases: TGTGCCAGCAGCTTATGGGGTAGGGCGGTGACAGATACGCAGTATTTT.